This T cell receptor beta chain is from a study of CDR3 diversity in severe acne. The CDR3 has 14 residues. Germline-derived CDR1 and CDR2 are SQVTM and ANQGSEA. Trimming shortened V by 0 bases and J by 4 bases, and 12 bases separated the two germline ends. Each CDR3 protein is one row after TCRdb ran MiXCR on the PCR reads. The sample comprises around 100,000 distinct CDR3 sequences, 51% of which are singletons, and around an eighth rests with the top ten. This chain connects TRBV29-1 to TRBJ1-2; a possible D gene is TRBD1 (5 bases). The TCR originated in a male donor with acne. The sample was blood. CDR3 nucleotide sequence: TGCAGCGTTGAAGAAGCGAGGGGTCTCTATGGCTACACCTTC. Its translation is CSVEEARGLYGYTF.